The 18 T cell receptor beta chains presented below share a single source sample, sequenced in a study of cytomegalovirus exposure and HLA in healthy donors. The study ran its PCR with 60 Vbeta and 13 Jbeta primers. Clones were sequenced by immunoSEQ multiplex PCR, and TCRdb holds only the in-frame ones, with some missing. The sample contains about 85,000 clones, more than 60% of which appear only once. The sequenced sample consisted of PBMCs. The receptors were sampled from a boy younger than 18 in good health and CMV-seronegative.

The rearrangement joins TRBV21-1 to TRBJ2-2; TRBD1 is the table's D call, not checked against the DNA. TRBV21-1 is flagged as a pseudogene. The CDR3 sequence is 17 residues long. The CDR3 coding sequence is TGTGCCAGCCCCCAGGGCGGTTGGTTTTCGGACACCGGGGAGCTGTTTTTT. Translating it yields CASPQGGWFSDTGELFF.

The chain carries TRBV25-1 and TRBJ1-4; D is perhaps TRBD1 (6 bases). This CDR3 is built from 15 residues. Trimming removed 3 bases from V and 7 bases from J, with 15 bases in between. Per germline, CDR1 MGHDK and CDR2 SYGVNS. Here the CDR3 reads CASSEAGAWGEKLFF. Written as DNA, the CDR3 is TGTGCCAGCAGTGAGGCGGGGGCATGGGGTGAAAAACTGTTTTTT. Complete variable domain (other parts from reference TRBV25-1 and TRBJ1-4): EADIYQTPRYLVIGTGKKITLECSQTMGHDKMYWYQQDPGMELHLIHYSYGVNSTEKGDLSSESTVSRIRTEHFPLTLESARPSHTSQYLCASSEAGAWGEKLFFGSGTQLSVL.

V gene TRBV7-2 combines with J gene TRBJ2-7; 8 bases map to TRBD1. Per the germline V gene, CDR1 is SGHTA and CDR2 is FQGNSA. This CDR3 has 14 residues. V trimming: 4 bases; J trimming: 6 bases; junction bases outside the gene matches: 8. The CDR3 sequence is CASSSHGQGGEQYF. For the CDR3, the DNA is TGTGCCAGCAGCTCCCACGGACAGGGAGGCGAGCAGTACTTC. The full variable domain, rest sourced from reference TRBV7-2 and TRBJ2-7, is GAGVSQSPSNKVTEKGKDVELRCDPISGHTALYWYRQSLGQGLEFLIYFQGNSAPDKSGLPSDRFSAERTGGSVSTLTIQRTQQEDSAVYLCASSSHGQGGEQYFGPGTRLTVT.

The CDR3 protein is CASSLTGYGYTF. CDR3 nucleotide sequence: TGTGCCAGCAGTCTTACAGGGTATGGCTACACCTTC. This rearrangement joins TRBV6-5 to TRBJ1-2; TRBD1 is a possible D gene (6 bases). Germline V lookup: CDR1 MNHEY, CDR2 SVGAGI. The CDR3 length is 12 residues. V lost 5 bases to trimming and J lost 5 bases, with 9 bases between them.

The chain uses TRBV29-1 and TRBJ2-7, with 9 bases lining up with TRBD2. Germline CDR1 is SQVTM and CDR2 is ANQGSEA. The trim removed 6 bases at V and 0 bases at J, leaving 3 bases unmatched. The CDR3 loop spans 13 amino acids. CDR3 bases: TGCAGCGTGCTAGCGGGGAGCTCCTACGAGCAGTACTTC. It encodes CSVLAGSSYEQYF.

The chain uses TRBV4-1 and TRBJ1-2; no firm D call. CDR3 length: 15 amino acids. The ends were cut back, 1 base at V and 8 bases at J, with 17 bases in the middle. Germline V lookup: CDR1 MGHRA, CDR2 YSYEKL. The CDR3 sequence: CASSQVLGGAGGYTF. CDR3 bases: TGCGCCAGCAGCCAAGTTCTGGGTGGAGCGGGGGGCTACACCTTC.

The CDR3 nucleotides are TGTGCCAGCAGTCCGGGACAGGGGGCGAACACTGAAGCTTTCTTT. Its protein is CASSPGQGANTEAFF. The chain carries TRBV28 and TRBJ1-1, with 12 bases that match TRBD1. J was trimmed by 1 base and V by 5 bases; bases with no gene match: 2. The CDR3 is 15 residues long. Per the germline V gene, CDR1 is MDHEN and CDR2 is SYDVKM.

The chain uses TRBV19 and TRBJ2-7; possibly TRBD2 for D (6 bases). This CDR3 region has 12 residues. Per the germline V gene, CDR1 is LNHDA and CDR2 is SQIVND (reference sequence). With 6 bases removed from V and 5 bases from J, the gap between germline ends came to 11 bases. In DNA, the CDR3 is TGTGCCAGTAGCGCGGGAATCCACGAGCAGTACTTC. Translation gives CASSAGIHEQYF.

The CDR3 DNA reads as TGTGCCAGCAGTTACTCGACGCAGAGGGAGCAGTTCTTC. This sequence encodes CASSYSTQREQFF. The rearrangement uses TRBV6-6 and TRBJ2-1, with D unresolved. The CDR3 spans 13 residues. From germline, CDR1 is MNHNY and CDR2 SVGAGI (reference sequence). Trimming removed 0 bases at V and 10 bases at J, with 10 bases between.

This chain joins TRBV7-9 and TRBJ1-1, with D perhaps matching TRBD1 (5 bases). This CDR3 spans 15 amino acids. Germline values: CDR1 SEHNR, CDR2 FQNEAQ (reference sequence). V lost 4 bases to trimming and J lost 0 bases, with 12 bases between them. Here the CDR3 DNA reads TGTGCCAGCAGCTCGGCAGGGCCTATGAACACTGAAGCTTTCTTT. Residues: CASSSAGPMNTEAFF.

The chain couples TRBV15 to TRBJ2-5; possibly TRBD1 for D (6 bases). CDR3 length: 13 amino acids. Germline V gene lookup returns CDR1 LNHNV and CDR2 YYDKDF (reference sequence). The V gene lost 5 bases and the J gene lost 3 bases, with 10 bases spanning the gap. CDR3 sequence reads: CATSLGQKETQYF. CDR3 nucleotides: TGTGCCACCAGCTTAGGACAGAAAGAGACCCAGTACTTC.

J is TRBJ1-3 and V is TRBV27; D unclear. The V gene's germline CDR1 is MNHEY and CDR2 SMNVEV (reference sequence). The CDR3 runs 12 residues. V was shortened by 8 bases and J by 3 bases, with 8 bases between the two germline ends. CDR3 protein: CASGPNGNTIYF. The CDR3 DNA follows: TGTGCCAGCGGCCCGAATGGAAACACCATATATTTT.

The chain recombines TRBV5-8 with TRBJ2-7; D might be TRBD1 (6 bases). The CDR3 loop spans 14 amino acids. The germline V gene encodes CDR1 SGHTS and CDR2 YDEGEE. Trimming pared 4 bases from V and 0 bases from J, leaving 11 bases between. The CDR3 DNA reads TGTGCCAGCAGCCGTGACAGGCCCTCCTACGAGCAGTACTTC. Translation: CASSRDRPSYEQYF.

The V and J genes are TRBV4-3 and TRBJ1-6; no clear D gene. Germline V gene lookup returns CDR1 LGHNA and CDR2 YSLEER. V was trimmed by 0 bases and J by 6 bases, leaving 6 bases between them. This CDR3 is built from 14 residues. CDR3 sequence (DNA): TGCGCCAGCAGCCAAGAGAGTGGTAATTCACCCCTCCACTTT. It encodes CASSQESGNSPLHF.

This chain connects TRBV6-5 to TRBJ1-1; D remains ambiguous. CDR1 MNHEY and CDR2 SVGAGI come from the germline V gene. The CDR3 covers 13 residues. V dropped 0 bases and J dropped 8 bases, with 10 bases sitting between them. CDR3 protein: CASSYSGRPEAFF. The CDR3 DNA follows: TGTGCCAGCAGTTACTCGGGCAGGCCAGAAGCTTTCTTT.

This clone was counted between two and nine times. The chain couples TRBV9 to TRBJ1-4, with TRBD1 matching over 9 bases. Germline-derived CDR1 and CDR2 are SGDLS and YYNGEE. The junction had 11 bases not matched to a gene; V was cut back by 4 bases and J by 7 bases. The CDR3 is 16 residues long. CDR3 amino acids: CASSPRGQGYAEKLFF. The CDR3 DNA reads as TGTGCCAGCAGCCCACGGGGACAGGGATATGCTGAAAAACTGTTTTTT.

The chain carries TRBV6-5 and TRBJ1-5, with D unclear. The V and J ends lost 6 bases and 7 bases respectively, with 13 bases between them. The V gene's germline CDR1 is MNHEY and CDR2 SVGAGI. The CDR3 has 13 amino acids. CDR3 sequence: CASRRGFGQPQHF. The CDR3 bases are TGTGCCAGCAGGCGGGGTTTCGGGCAGCCCCAGCATTTT.

This chain links TRBV9 with TRBJ2-2, with D possibly TRBD1 on 5 matching bases. The CDR3 totals 16 residues. Per germline, CDR1 SGDLS and CDR2 YYNGEE. Deletions cut 4 bases from V and 5 bases from J, with 18 bases between. DNA of the CDR3: TGTGCCAGCAGCTACCAACGGCAGGGTGCTACCGGGGAGCTGTTTTTT. As protein: CASSYQRQGATGELFF.